These 32 T cell receptor beta chains came from one sample sequenced in a study of chemoradiotherapy in HPV16-positive cancers. The method was immunoSEQ multiplex PCR; TCRdb's version includes in-frame clones alone and lacks a portion of them. Among 6,500 to 9,000 clones listed, about four fifths were seen once. The sample consisted of tumor tissue, taken from a patient who underwent chemoradiotherapy. The receptors shown here come from a human donor with HPV-associated anogenital cancer.

This clone was observed a single time. The chain couples TRBV6-1 to TRBJ2-1; no definite D call. There are 14 residues in the CDR3. CDR1 and CDR2 from the germline V gene are MNHNS and SASEGT. Trimming pared 5 bases from V and 2 bases from J, leaving 10 bases between. CDR3 protein: CASSLVGTYNEQFF. CDR3 sequence (DNA): TGTGCCAGCAGTCTTGTGGGGACCTACAATGAGCAGTTCTTC.

This clone has more than one count but fewer than ten. CDR3 in amino acids: CASSLEGAEGYTF. CDR3 DNA: TGTGCCAGCAGCTTAGAGGGGGCTGAGGGCTACACCTTC. The rearrangement joins TRBV7-9 to TRBJ1-2, with 7 positions matching TRBD1. The V segment lost 1 base and the J segment 8 bases; nucleotides outside the gene matches: 4. The germline CDR1 and CDR2 sequences are SEHNR and FQNEAQ (reference sequence). The CDR3 covers 13 residues.

V usage is TRBV19 and J usage is TRBJ2-7, with D tentatively TRBD2 (6 bases). V lost 5 bases, J lost 0 bases, and 11 bases lay in between. The germline CDR1 and CDR2 sequences are LNHDA and SQIVND (reference sequence). The CDR3 length is 14 residues. CDR3 nucleotides: TGTGCCAGTAGTGGGGGACTCGCCTCCTACGAGCAGTACTTC. This encodes CASSGGLASYEQYF.

The rearrangement joins TRBV7-7 to TRBJ2-3; D is ambiguous. Trimming cost V 1 base and J 6 bases, with 11 bases left between them. The CDR3 is 14 residues long. CDR1 is SSHAT and CDR2 is FNYEAQ in the germline V gene (reference sequence). CDR3 nucleotide sequence: TGTGCCAGCAGCTTAGACTCAGCCCCGGATACGCAGTATTTT. Protein sequence: CASSLDSAPDTQYF. The full variable domain, its missing parts supplied by reference TRBV7-7 and TRBJ2-3, is GAGVSQSPRYKVTKRGQDVTLRCDPISSHATLYWYQQALGQGPEFLTYFNYEAQPDKSGLPSDRFSAERPEGSISTLTIQRTEQRDSAMYRCASSLDSAPDTQYFGPGTRLTVL.

The chain has TRBV4-1 and TRBJ2-7, with D maybe TRBD2 (6 bases). Trimming took off 2 bases at V and 0 bases at J, with 14 bases between the two ends. Germline V lookup: CDR1 MGHRA, CDR2 YSYEKL. CDR3 length equals 16 residues. The CDR3 sequence is CASSQTTNGGSYEQYF. In nucleotides, the CDR3 is TGCGCCAGCAGCCAAACGACTAACGGGGGCTCCTACGAGCAGTACTTC.

The J gene is TRBJ1-2, the V gene TRBV5-3, with a possible D match to TRBD1 (6 bases). TRBV5-3 carries the ORF label, with uncertain function. The ends were cut back, 1 base at V and 8 bases at J, with 12 bases in the middle. The CDR3 consists of 13 residues. CDR3 coding DNA: TGTGCCAGAAGCTTGCAGGGGAAGGAAGGCTACACCTTC. It yields the protein CARSLQGKEGYTF.

This chain connects TRBV5-6 to TRBJ2-5; 11 nucleotides line up with TRBD2. V lost 4 bases to trimming and J lost 6 bases; unmatched junction nucleotides: 14. Germline CDR1 reads SGHDT; CDR2 reads YYEEEE. This CDR3 comprises 17 residues. The CDR3 loop reads CASSPSITSGGGKTQYF. The CDR3 DNA reads TGTGCCAGCAGCCCGTCCATAACTAGCGGGGGAGGGAAGACCCAGTACTTC.

This chain uses TRBV6-6 with TRBJ2-7, with TRBD2 identical over 7 bases. Germline V gene sequence: CDR1 MNHNY, CDR2 SVGAGI (reference sequence). After removal of 2 bases from V and 0 bases from J, the junction contained 7 bases not matched to a gene. CDR3 length: 16 amino acids. This CDR3 is CASSYGVGGTSYEQYF. The CDR3 coding sequence is TGTGCCAGCAGTTACGGGGTCGGGGGGACCTCCTACGAGCAGTACTTC.

The rearrangement joins TRBV27 to TRBJ2-6; D is unclear. V lost 6 bases to trimming and J lost 3 bases, with 6 bases between them. Germline CDR1 is MNHEY and CDR2 is SMNVEV (reference sequence). This CDR3 spans 13 amino acids. CDR3 nucleotide sequence: TGTGCCAGCAGACCGGGTGGGGCCAACGTCCTGACTTTC. It specifies CASRPGGANVLTF.

This chain uses TRBV19 with TRBJ1-5; D possibly corresponds to TRBD1 (5 bases). The CDR3 loop spans 17 amino acids. The V end lost 2 bases, the J end lost 0 bases, and 14 bases lay between the germline ends. The germline V gene has CDR1 LNHDA and CDR2 SQIVND (reference sequence). The CDR3 loop is CASSIRRQPYSNQPQHF. CDR3 sequence (DNA): TGTGCCAGTAGTATACGGCGACAGCCGTATAGCAATCAGCCCCAGCATTTT.

The chain is built from TRBV28 and TRBJ2-5, with D uncertain. The CDR3 totals 12 residues. The germline V gene encodes CDR1 MDHEN and CDR2 SYDVKM. Trimming shortened V by 1 base and J by 0 bases, and 0 bases separated the two germline ends. This CDR3 reads CASSLYQETQYF. For the CDR3, the DNA is TGTGCCAGCAGTTTATACCAAGAGACCCAGTACTTC.

The chain is built from TRBV5-1 and TRBJ2-3; D remains unclear. The V end was cut by 1 base, the J end by 0 bases, with 12 bases between. The CDR3 spans 16 residues. Germline loops: CDR1 SGHRS, CDR2 YFSETQ. The CDR3 reads CASSLSADASTDTQYF. Written as DNA, the CDR3 is TGCGCCAGCAGCTTGTCGGCAGATGCTAGCACAGATACGCAGTATTTT.

The chain has TRBV28 and TRBJ1-4, with TRBD1 identical over 7 bases. Germline CDR1 is MDHEN and CDR2 is SYDVKM. This CDR3 spans 16 amino acids. Losses at the gene ends were 5 bases for V and 5 bases for J; bases not matched to a gene: 11. The CDR3 loop reads CASSVASGGANEKLFF. DNA for the CDR3: TGTGCCAGCAGTGTAGCTTCAGGGGGAGCGAATGAAAAACTGTTTTTT. Full variable domain (outside the CDR3, taken from reference TRBV28 and TRBJ1-4): DVKVTQSSRYLVKRTGEKVFLECVQDMDHENMFWYRQDPGLGLRLIYFSYDVKMKEKGDIPEGYSVSREKKERFSLILESASTNQTSMYLCASSVASGGANEKLFFGSGTQLSVL.

The V and J genes are TRBV10-3 and TRBJ1-2, with no clear D. The length of the CDR3 is 13 residues. Germline V CDR1 and CDR2: ENHRY, SYGVKD. Trimming took 2 bases from V and 4 from J, leaving 8 bases between them. CDR3 loop: CAISERPVYGYTF. The DNA for the CDR3 is TGTGCCATCAGTGAGAGACCAGTCTATGGCTACACCTTC.

V usage is TRBV6-1 and J usage is TRBJ1-6; unclear D gene. The V gene lost 4 bases and the J gene lost 6 bases, with 10 bases spanning the gap. The CDR3 is 14 amino acids. In germline, CDR1 is MNHNS, CDR2 SASEGT. CDR3 bases: TGTGCCAGCAGTGGAGAGACAAGTAATTCACCCCTCCACTTT. This gives the protein CASSGETSNSPLHF.

The CDR3 bases are TGTGCCAGCAGCTTAGTCCTCGGACAGCTGAACACCGGGGAGCTGTTTTTT. Its translation: CASSLVLGQLNTGELFF. The chain is built from TRBV11-1 and TRBJ2-2, with D perhaps matching TRBD1 (6 bases). V shed 1 base and J shed 1 base, with 13 bases lying between them. CDR3 length: 17 amino acids. Germline-derived CDR1 and CDR2 are SGHAT and FQDESV (reference sequence). The full variable domain, its missing parts supplied by reference TRBV11-1 and TRBJ2-2, is EAEVAQSPRYKITEKSQAVAFWCDPISGHATLYWYRQILGQGPELLVQFQDESVVDDSQLPKDRFSAERLKGVDSTLKIQPAELGDSAMYLCASSLVLGQLNTGELFFGEGSRLTVL.

V gene TRBV5-1 combines with J gene TRBJ1-2; D is undetermined. The CDR3 has 14 residues. The germline V and J ends were trimmed by 0 bases and 5 bases, with 11 bases remaining between them. Per germline, CDR1 SGHRS and CDR2 YFSETQ. Written as DNA, the CDR3 is TGCGCCAGCAGCTTGGGCGCAGTTAGATATGGCTACACCTTC. Translation: CASSLGAVRYGYTF.

This sequence joins TRBV28 and TRBJ2-1, with D perhaps assigned TRBD1 or TRBD2 (5 bases each). The V gene's germline CDR1 is MDHEN and CDR2 SYDVKM. Deletions cut 6 bases from V and 0 bases from J, with 12 bases between. The length of the CDR3 is 15 residues. The CDR3 nucleotides are TGTGCCAGCAGAAGCCGGGGCGCCTCCTACAATGAGCAGTTCTTC. This translates into CASRSRGASYNEQFF.

This sequence joins TRBV7-9 and TRBJ1-1, with 7 bases identical to TRBD1. CDR1 is SEHNR and CDR2 is FQNEAQ in the germline V gene (reference sequence). The CDR3 is made up of 11 amino acids. The J segment lost 8 bases and the V segment lost 8 bases, leaving 5 bases of the junction unmatched. The CDR3 coding sequence is TGTGCCAGCCAATTACAGGGGGAAGCTTTCTTT. Protein sequence: CASQLQGEAFF.

This clone has more than one count but fewer than ten. The chain links TRBV7-6 to TRBJ1-1; weak D call: TRBD1 (6 bases). CDR3 length equals 14 residues. V lost 5 bases to trimming and J lost 4 bases, with 14 bases between them. Germline-derived CDR1 and CDR2 are SGHVS and FNYEAQ. As DNA, the CDR3 is TGTGCCAGCAGCATCACAGGGACTGGCACTGAAGCTTTCTTT. Its protein product is CASSITGTGTEAFF.

This clone has just one count. This chain uses TRBV5-1 with TRBJ2-3; D call uncertain. V was cut by 0 bases and J by 8 bases, with 19 bases left in between. CDR1 SGHRS and CDR2 YFSETQ come from the germline V gene. The CDR3 spans 16 residues. The CDR3 here is CASSLGVSVRSGTQYF. CDR3 bases: TGCGCCAGCAGCTTGGGGGTTAGTGTGCGCTCAGGTACGCAGTATTTT. Full variable domain (remainder filled in from reference TRBV5-1 and TRBJ2-3): KAGVTQTPRYLIKTRGQQVTLSCSPISGHRSVSWYQQTPGQGLQFLFEYFSETQRNKGNFPGRFSGRQFSNSRSEMNVSTLELGDSALYLCASSLGVSVRSGTQYFGPGTRLTVL.

The rearrangement links TRBV16 to TRBJ1-5, with D possibly matching TRBD1 (6 bases). The V gene's germline CDR1 is KGHSY and CDR2 FQNENV. Trimming took off 2 bases at V and 2 bases at J, with 16 bases between the two ends. The CDR3 is 17 amino acids. The CDR3, as DNA: TGTGCCAGCAGCCAAGCTTCGCCAGGGGTGGGCAATCAGCCCCAGCATTTT. Protein product: CASSQASPGVGNQPQHF.

The chain couples TRBV28 to TRBJ2-7; 11 bases line up with TRBD2. Germline loops: CDR1 MDHEN, CDR2 SYDVKM. CDR3 length: 14 residues. V shed 6 bases, J shed 4 bases, and the junction held 5 bases outside the gene matches. CDR3 bases: TGTGCCAGCAGCCTTAGCGGGGGGGCATACGAGCAGTACTTC. This encodes CASSLSGGAYEQYF.

The chain has TRBV28 and TRBJ2-7; the D gene could be TRBD1 or TRBD2 (5 bases each). This CDR3 is 14 amino acids long. CDR1 and CDR2 (germline): MDHEN, SYDVKM. The V end was cut by 6 bases, the J end by 4 bases, with 16 bases between. The CDR3 reads CASSPTGTSYEQYF. The CDR3, as DNA: TGTGCCAGCAGCCCCACCGGGACCTCATACGAGCAGTACTTC.

This chain connects TRBV5-1 to TRBJ2-1, with D maybe TRBD1 (6 bases). The germline V gene has CDR1 SGHRS and CDR2 YFSETQ. The CDR3 runs 15 residues. The V end lost 4 bases, the J end lost 4 bases, and 15 bases lay between the germline ends. The CDR3 DNA is TGCGCCAGCAGCCCCAGCGTTGGACAGTACAATGAGCAGTTCTTC. This encodes CASSPSVGQYNEQFF.

This chain uses TRBV7-9 with TRBJ2-3, with D perhaps TRBD1 or TRBD2 (6 bases each). CDR3 size: 15 residues. V was pared by 3 bases and J by 5 bases, with 15 bases between. Germline-derived CDR1 and CDR2 are SEHNR and FQNEAQ (reference sequence). CDR3 amino acids: CASSFGGVGLDTQYF. The CDR3 nucleotides are TGTGCCAGCAGCTTCGGGGGCGTCGGATTAGATACGCAGTATTTT. The full variable domain, its missing parts supplied by reference TRBV7-9 and TRBJ2-3, is DTGVSQNPRHKITKRGQNVTFRCDPISEHNRLYWYRQTLGQGPEFLTYFQNEAQLEKSRLLSDRFSAERPKGSFSTLEIQRTEQGDSAMYLCASSFGGVGLDTQYFGPGTRLTVL.

This clone occurred once. J is TRBJ1-2 and V is TRBV28; no firm D call. V shed 5 bases and J shed 2 bases, with 12 bases lying between them. Looked up from germline, CDR1 is MDHEN and CDR2 is SYDVKM. The CDR3 has 14 amino acids. The CDR3 loop is CASSRGLMNYGYTF. The CDR3 region has the DNA TGTGCCAGCAGTCGCGGGTTAATGAACTATGGCTACACCTTC.

The gene calls are TRBV6-5 and TRBJ2-7; 9 bases map to TRBD1. V gave up 6 bases and J gave up 3 bases; unmatched junction bases: 9. Germline V gene lookup returns CDR1 MNHEY and CDR2 SVGAGI. The CDR3 totals 15 residues. This chain's CDR3 is CASSPSGTGSYEQYF. CDR3 DNA: TGTGCCAGCAGCCCCTCCGGGACAGGGAGCTACGAGCAGTACTTC.

The rearrangement links TRBV19 to TRBJ1-5, with D maybe TRBD1 (5 bases). The CDR3 loop spans 17 amino acids. In germline, CDR1 is LNHDA, CDR2 SQIVND (reference sequence). V lost 5 bases to trimming and J lost 4 bases, with 21 bases between them. CDR3: CASSASSRGQHNQPQHF. CDR3 in DNA: TGTGCCAGTAGTGCATCGTCGAGGGGCCAACATAATCAGCCCCAGCATTTT.

V gene TRBV21-1 combines with J gene TRBJ1-5. TRBV21-1 represents a pseudogene. The CDR3 is 17 residues long. DNA for the CDR3: TGTGCCAGCAGCAAAACTTGGTCTCTCCTGAGCAATCAGCCCCAGCATTTT. As protein: CASSKTWSLLSNQPQHF.

This sequence joins TRBV5-1 and TRBJ2-2; possibly TRBD1 for D (5 bases). V lost 3 bases, J lost 5 bases, and 8 bases lay in between. Germline V gives CDR1 SGHRS, CDR2 YFSETQ. The CDR3 extends over 13 amino acids. CDR3 amino acids: CASSYQGTGELFF. CDR3 nucleotides: TGCGCCAGCAGCTACCAGGGAACCGGGGAGCTGTTTTTT.

The rearrangement joins TRBV7-2 to TRBJ2-1; D is uncertain. CDR3 length: 15 residues. Germline V gene data show CDR1 as SGHTA and CDR2 as FQGNSA. The V gene lost 2 bases and the J gene lost 6 bases, with 14 bases spanning the gap. CDR3: CASSLFRVGSNEQFF. In nucleotides, the CDR3 is TGTGCCAGCAGCTTATTCCGGGTCGGTTCCAATGAGCAGTTCTTC.